This T cell receptor (beta chain) originates from a study of T cells in localized non-small cell lung cancer. This clone has only one observation. The antigen is undetermined. The study's findings and limits: Of the top 100 tumor clones, median roughly 55 were in adjacent lung, 25 to 35 among its top 100.

This CDR3 has 15 amino acids. Deletions cut 6 bases from V and 4 bases from J, with 19 bases between. Germline lookup yields CDR1 SGHTA and CDR2 FQGNSA. Measured with immunoSEQ multiplex PCR; TCRdb has only the in-frame clones, and not every one. The sample has about 32,000 clones; approximately 91% are singletons. This chain joins TRBV7-2 and TRBJ2-7; D is possibly TRBD1 or TRBD2 (9 bases each). This receptor was identified in a woman between 35 and 75 years old with stage III lung adenocarcinoma. The specimen was peripheral blood mononuclear cells, collected before any cancer treatment. The DNA for the CDR3 is TGTGCCAGCAGTCCTAGCGGGACAGGGACGTACGAGCAGTACTTC. It translates to CASSPSGTGTYEQYF.